The sequence of this TCR beta chain was determined in a study of blood T cell repertoires in COVID-19. The age range of participants was 18 to 89 years, with residence in fewer than 25 US areas. Clinical history reported by participants formed the basis on which cohorts were assigned. Cohort 3 recovered donors had two negative PCRs, clearance, or symptom resolution. Sequencing was performed with immunoSEQ multiplex PCR; in TCRdb, only in-frame clones are kept and a portion is missing. The table has about 310,000 clones, approximately 89% seen once. This clone has more than one count but fewer than ten. CDR1 is SEHNR and CDR2 is FQNEAQ in the germline V gene (reference sequence). The CDR3 has 14 residues. Trimming stripped 5 bases from V and 8 bases from J, with 18 bases between.

The chain has TRBV7-9 and TRBJ1-1; D remains ambiguous. Source material: PBMCs or T cells enriched from blood (not recorded which). The TCR originated in a young woman who had recovered from COVID-19. Written as DNA, the CDR3 is TGTGCCAGCAGCCTTAAGGGAGCCGGAAGAGAAGCTTTCTTT. It is translated as CASSLKGAGREAFF.